One and the same sample provided the 22 T cell receptor beta chains below, sequenced in a study of memory CD4+ T cells and cytomegalovirus serostatus. Method: immunoSEQ multiplex PCR; TCRdb's copy keeps in-frame clones and lacks some. The sample has approximately 50,000 clones, about 70% seen once. The sort gate was single viable CD3+CD4+CD8-CD45RO+ cells for memory CD4+ T cells. Sequenced material: memory CD4+ T cells from blood. Source of these receptors: an adult in good health and CMV-seropositive.

This clone was seen a single time. The chain joins TRBV19 to TRBJ2-1; D is perhaps TRBD1 (6 bases). Germline assignment: CDR1 LNHDA and CDR2 SQIVND (reference sequence). The CDR3 covers 14 residues. V was cut by 7 bases and J by 1 base, with 11 bases left in between. The chain's CDR3 is CASKGGQSYNEQFF. The CDR3 nucleotides are TGTGCCAGTAAGGGTGGACAGTCCTACAATGAGCAGTTCTTC.

The chain is built from TRBV7-9 and TRBJ1-1; no firm D call. Trimming stripped 4 bases from V and 10 bases from J, with 16 bases between. CDR1 and CDR2 (germline): SEHNR, FQNEAQ (reference sequence). This CDR3 has 13 amino acids. In DNA form, the CDR3 reads TGTGCCAGCAGCTCCTCACTTTGGGCTGCAGCTTTCTTT. Its protein product is CASSSSLWAAAFF.

The chain uses TRBV7-9 and TRBJ1-1; 7 bases map to TRBD1. The CDR3 runs to 15 residues. Germline CDR1 SEHNR, CDR2 FQNEAQ (reference sequence). Trimming took 5 bases from V and 0 from J; bases not matched to a gene: 6. The CDR3 DNA reads as TGTGCCAGCAGCCCGACAGGGCCGTTGAACACTGAAGCTTTCTTT. Translation: CASSPTGPLNTEAFF. Full variable domain (remainder filled in from reference TRBV7-9 and TRBJ1-1): DTGVSQNPRHKITKRGQNVTFRCDPISEHNRLYWYRQTLGQGPEFLTYFQNEAQLEKSRLLSDRFSAERPKGSFSTLEIQRTEQGDSAMYLCASSPTGPLNTEAFFGQGTRLTVV.

This chain connects TRBV5-1 to TRBJ2-1; TRBD2 matches at 10 bases. CDR1 is SGHRS and CDR2 is YFSETQ in the germline V gene. This CDR3 contains 15 residues. V was clipped by 4 bases and J by 4 bases; unmatched bases: 5. CDR3 sequence reads: CASSPGGLAYNEQFF. The DNA of the CDR3 is TGCGCCAGCAGCCCGGGGGGACTAGCGTACAATGAGCAGTTCTTC.

This chain connects TRBV19 to TRBJ1-2, with D tentatively TRBD1 (5 bases). Germline CDR1 LNHDA, CDR2 SQIVND (reference sequence). The V end lost 7 bases, the J end lost 1 base, and 10 bases lay between the germline ends. The length of the CDR3 is 13 residues. CDR3 in DNA: TGTGCCAGTATGACAGACCTTAACTATGGCTACACCTTC. It codes for CASMTDLNYGYTF.

V gene TRBV7-9 combines with J gene TRBJ2-5; D is perhaps TRBD1 or TRBD2 (5 bases each). Trimming removed 11 bases from V and 2 bases from J, with 18 bases in between. The germline CDR1 and CDR2 sequences are SEHNR and FQNEAQ (reference sequence). The CDR3 consists of 14 residues. CDR3 DNA: TGTGCCTCACAAATCGGGGCAGCTCAAGAGACCCAGTACTTC. Amino acids: CASQIGAAQETQYF.

V and J are TRBV4-3 and TRBJ2-7; 7 nucleotides align to TRBD1. Germline values: CDR1 LGHNA, CDR2 YSLEER. CDR3 length: 14 residues. After removal of 1 base from V and 2 bases from J, the junction contained 2 bases not matched to a gene. CDR3 in amino acids: CASSQVQGAYEQYF. The CDR3 region has the DNA TGCGCCAGCAGCCAAGTTCAGGGGGCCTACGAGCAGTACTTC.

The chain uses TRBV6-1 and TRBJ2-7; D is undetermined. This CDR3 is 11 amino acids long. Trimming cost V 10 bases and J 0 bases, with 7 bases left between them. Germline V CDR1 and CDR2: MNHNS, SASEGT. The CDR3 loop reads CATLPSYEQYF. Written as DNA, the CDR3 is TGTGCCACCCTTCCCTCCTACGAGCAGTACTTC.

The chain joins TRBV29-1 to TRBJ2-3; no reliable D call. V lost 3 bases, J lost 2 bases, and 9 bases lay in between. The germline gives CDR1 SQVTM, CDR2 ANQGSEA. The CDR3 consists of 13 residues. The CDR3 region has the DNA TGCAGCGTTGAGCCGGCCAACACAGATACGCAGTATTTT. It yields the protein CSVEPANTDTQYF.

The chain carries TRBV7-8 and TRBJ1-2; D unclear. V gave up 1 base and J gave up 4 bases, with 13 bases separating them. Germline CDR1 and CDR2: SGHVS and FQNEAQ. CDR3 length: 15 amino acids. This CDR3 reads CASSLVLYTPYGYTF. In nucleotides, the CDR3 is TGTGCCAGCAGCTTAGTTCTGTACACACCCTATGGCTACACCTTC.

The chain is built from TRBV5-1 and TRBJ2-2, with a weak D call TRBD1 (6 bases). This CDR3 contains 15 residues. CDR1 is SGHRS and CDR2 is YFSETQ in the germline V gene. V gave up 3 bases and J gave up 4 bases, with 13 bases separating them. The CDR3 nucleotides read TGCGCCAGCAGCTCCACAGGGTGGGGCACCGGGGAGCTGTTTTTT. It specifies CASSSTGWGTGELFF.

The chain combines TRBV28 with TRBJ2-3; 11 nucleotides line up with TRBD2. The germline V gene encodes CDR1 MDHEN and CDR2 SYDVKM. Trimming removed 6 bases from V and 2 bases from J; junction bases left unmatched: 10. This CDR3 has 17 residues. The CDR3 here is CASRPPGTSGYTDTQYF. In DNA, the CDR3 is TGTGCCAGCAGACCCCCGGGGACTAGCGGTTACACAGATACGCAGTATTTT. Drawing the rest from reference TRBV28 and TRBJ2-3, the complete variable domain is DVKVTQSSRYLVKRTGEKVFLECVQDMDHENMFWYRQDPGLGLRLIYFSYDVKMKEKGDIPEGYSVSREKKERFSLILESASTNQTSMYLCASRPPGTSGYTDTQYFGPGTRLTVL.

This chain joins TRBV6-5 and TRBJ2-6; a possible D gene is TRBD1 (5 bases). There are 13 residues in the CDR3. Germline V gives CDR1 MNHEY, CDR2 SVGAGI. Trimming took 6 bases from V and 2 from J, leaving 5 bases between them. The CDR3 region has the DNA TGTGCCAGCAGGGGGCCTGGGGCCAACGTCCTGACTTTC. Protein product: CASRGPGANVLTF.

The chain combines TRBV2 with TRBJ2-1; D remains ambiguous. V was trimmed by 6 bases and J by 5 bases, leaving 11 bases between them. This CDR3 has 13 residues. Germline V gene sequence: CDR1 SNHLY, CDR2 FYNNEI. CDR3 region: CASSNDGNNEQFF. The CDR3 nucleotides read TGTGCCAGCAGCAACGACGGAAACAATGAGCAGTTCTTC.

The gene calls are TRBV9 and TRBJ2-5; D is possibly TRBD1 (6 bases). The V gene's germline CDR1 is SGDLS and CDR2 YYNGEE. V was pared by 0 bases and J by 3 bases, with 15 bases between. This CDR3 comprises 16 residues. The CDR3 nucleotides are TGTGCCAGCAGCGTAGTAGGGGGTCCCCCAAAAGAGACCCAGTACTTC. Protein sequence: CASSVVGGPPKETQYF. Combining the CDR3 with reference TRBV9 and TRBJ2-5 gives the whole variable domain DSGVTQTPKHLITATGQRVTLRCSPRSGDLSVYWYQQSLDQGLQFLIQYYNGEERAKGNILERFSAQQFPDLHSELNLSSLELGDSALYFCASSVVGGPPKETQYFGPGTRLLVL.

This clone was observed a few times. The CDR3 here is CASSRLTGRFKGEQYV. CDR3 nucleotide sequence: TGTGCCAGCAGCCGATTGACAGGGAGGTTTAAGGGCGAGCAGTACGTC. The chain uses TRBV28 and TRBJ2-7, with D perhaps matching TRBD1 (7 bases). The CDR3 totals 16 residues. V lost 6 bases and J lost 6, with 24 bases in between. Germline V gene data show CDR1 as MDHEN and CDR2 as SYDVKM.

The gene calls are TRBV5-6 and TRBJ2-7; D gene ambiguous. The CDR3 covers 13 residues. V was cut by 0 bases and J by 6 bases, with 10 bases left in between. From germline, CDR1 is SGHDT and CDR2 YYEEEE. Written as DNA, the CDR3 is TGTGCCAGCAGCTTGGTGATGGTCCGCGAGCAGTACTTC. Translated, it gives CASSLVMVREQYF.

CDR3 DNA sequence: TGTGCCAGCAGCACCCAATGGGACACCGGGGAGCTGTTTTTT. Its protein is CASSTQWDTGELFF. J is TRBJ2-2 and V is TRBV7-9; D is undetermined. This CDR3 region has 14 residues. From germline, CDR1 is SEHNR and CDR2 FQNEAQ (reference sequence). Trimming removed 5 bases from V and 3 bases from J, with 10 bases in between.

The chain carries TRBV7-2 and TRBJ2-1, with 13 bases aligning to TRBD2. From germline, CDR1 is SGHTA and CDR2 FQGNSA. The J segment lost 9 bases and the V segment lost 5 bases, leaving 7 bases of the junction unmatched. The CDR3 runs 15 residues. Written as DNA, the CDR3 is TGTGCCAGCAGCCAGACTAGCGGGGGGACGGGTGAGCAGTTCTTC. This translates into CASSQTSGGTGEQFF.

The V gene is TRBV7-2, the J gene TRBJ1-5, with D uncertain. This CDR3 region has 14 residues. Germline lookup yields CDR1 SGHTA and CDR2 FQGNSA. The V end was cut by 5 bases, the J end by 0 bases, with 8 bases between. The CDR3 nucleotides read TGTGCCAGCAGCGCCACTTATAGCAATCAGCCCCAGCATTTT. Amino acids: CASSATYSNQPQHF.

The genes are TRBV28 and TRBJ1-4; D is perhaps TRBD1 (5 bases). CDR3 length: 15 amino acids. Trimming left V 9 bases short and J 8 bases short, with 22 bases between. The V gene's germline CDR1 is MDHEN and CDR2 SYDVKM. The chain's CDR3 is CASLKGPHGAEKLFF. CDR3 DNA: TGTGCCAGTTTGAAGGGACCCCACGGGGCGGAAAAACTGTTTTTT.

The rearrangement uses TRBV19 and TRBJ2-5, with 8 positions matching TRBD2. The germline CDR1 and CDR2 sequences are LNHDA and SQIVND (reference sequence). The CDR3 runs to 13 residues. Trimming took 6 bases from V and 4 from J; bases not matched to a gene: 4. The CDR3 protein is CASSGRASETQYF. In nucleotides, the CDR3 is TGTGCCAGTAGCGGGAGGGCCTCAGAGACCCAGTACTTC.